One sample yielded the 14 T cell receptor beta chains listed below, sequenced in a study of blood T cells in healthy people across ages. With a J-beta primer mix and a sample-barcoded 5' primer, a second PCR ran about 6 to 11 cycles. TCRdb recomputed calls from the 5' RACE reads with MiXCR, one row per CDR3 protein. This table has approximately 800,000 distinct CDR3 sequences, 20% to 30% appearing once. These data are also associated with another study on T cells of mothers and their children.

The sample comprised blood. All receptors derive from a boy aged 10-17 years in good health.

A few counts support this clonotype. The chain recombines TRBV5-1 with TRBJ2-5; 9 bases are shared with TRBD1. With V trimmed by 4 bases and J by 2 bases, 6 bases remained unmatched. Germline CDR1 and CDR2: SGHRS and YFSETQ. The CDR3 is 15 amino acids. CDR3 protein: CASSAVGTGQETQYF. The CDR3 DNA reads as TGCGCCAGCAGCGCCGTGGGGACAGGGCAAGAGACCCAGTACTTC.

This clonotype was picked up a small number of times. V is TRBV28 and J is TRBJ1-2; unclear D gene. The CDR3 length is 17 residues. From germline, CDR1 is MDHEN and CDR2 SYDVKM. Trimming removed 2 bases at V and 6 bases at J, with 22 bases between. The CDR3 sequence: CASSLGGIGDGDHGYTF. The CDR3 coding sequence is TGTGCCAGCAGTTTAGGTGGAATTGGGGATGGAGACCATGGCTACACCTTC.

The chain recombines TRBV4-2 with TRBJ2-1; 7 bases align to TRBD2. V shed 10 bases, J shed 8 bases, and the junction held 11 bases outside the gene matches. In germline, CDR1 is LGHNA, CDR2 YNFKEQ. This CDR3 region has 13 residues. CDR3 sequence reads: CATGGERGDEQFF. CDR3 bases: TGTGCCACGGGGGGAGAGAGAGGGGATGAGCAGTTCTTC.

V is TRBV20-1 and J is TRBJ1-2, with 8 bases identical to TRBD1. The junction had 7 bases not matched to a gene; V was cut back by 3 bases and J by 4 bases. The CDR3 length is 14 residues. CDR1 is DFQATT, CDR2 SNEGSKA, per germline (reference sequence). The CDR3: CSASRAGGGYGYTF. The DNA for the CDR3 is TGCAGTGCTAGCCGGGCAGGGGGCGGCTATGGCTACACCTTC.

This clonotype occurred a few times. The chain recombines TRBV5-1 with TRBJ1-4, with TRBD1 matching over 8 bases. CDR1 and CDR2 (germline): SGHRS, YFSETQ. Losses at the gene ends were 3 bases for V and 6 bases for J; bases not matched to a gene: 7. CDR3 size: 15 residues. CDR3 nucleotide sequence: TGCGCCAGCAGCTGGAGGCAGGGGGCGGATGAAAAACTGTTTTTT. It encodes CASSWRQGADEKLFF.

This clonotype was counted a few times. V is TRBV29-1 and J is TRBJ1-1; the D gene is possibly TRBD1 (5 bases). Deletions cut 2 bases from V and 1 base from J, with 14 bases between. The CDR3 consists of 15 residues. CDR1 SQVTM and CDR2 ANQGSEA come from the germline V gene. The CDR3 region is CSVEWGVLENTEAFF. CDR3 coding DNA: TGCAGCGTTGAATGGGGGGTCCTCGAGAACACTGAAGCTTTCTTT.

The chain has TRBV27 and TRBJ2-1, with 7 bases lining up with TRBD2. Trimming cost V 2 bases and J 8 bases; bases outside gene matches: 6. Germline CDR1 and CDR2: MNHEY and SMNVEV (reference sequence). The CDR3 totals 14 residues. The DNA for the CDR3 is TGTGCCAGCAGTTTAATTGGGCGGGAGTATGAGCAGTTCTTC. Its protein is CASSLIGREYEQFF.

The V call is TRBV29-1, the J call TRBJ2-7; D ambiguous. Per the germline V gene, CDR1 is SQVTM and CDR2 is ANQGSEA. Trimming pared 6 bases from V and 3 bases from J, leaving 9 bases between. CDR3 length: 11 amino acids. CDR3 region: CSVLGVYEQYF. The CDR3 region has the DNA TGCAGCGTCCTCGGAGTCTACGAGCAGTACTTC.

V is TRBV5-1 and J is TRBJ2-5; TRBD1 is a possible D gene (5 bases). The DNA end is more similar to TRBJ2-1, so the J call may be wrong. The germline V gene has CDR1 SGHRS and CDR2 YFSETQ. The CDR3 length is 15 residues. DNA of the CDR3: TGCGCCAGCAGCCAGACAGCCAACAACCAAGAGACCCAGTTCTTC. The encoded protein is CASSQTANNQETQFF.

The V call is TRBV20-1, the J call TRBJ2-5; D remains ambiguous. V lost 5 bases, J lost 1 base, and 8 bases lay in between. CDR3 length: 12 residues. Germline V gives CDR1 DFQATT, CDR2 SNEGSKA (reference sequence). The CDR3 nucleotides read TGCAGTGCTGGTCGGGCCCAAGAGACCCAGTACTTC. Encoded protein: CSAGRAQETQYF.

This clonotype was observed a few times. The gene calls are TRBV7-8 and TRBJ1-2, with TRBD1 as a possible D gene (6 bases). Per the germline V gene, CDR1 is SGHVS and CDR2 is FQNEAQ. The ends were cut back, 2 bases at V and 4 bases at J, with 14 bases in the middle. The CDR3 has 15 residues. The CDR3 sequence: CASSLQDSITYGYTF. The CDR3 DNA is TGTGCCAGCAGCTTACAGGACAGCATTACCTATGGCTACACCTTC. Supplemented by reference TRBV7-8 and TRBJ1-2, the full variable domain reads GAGVSQSPRYKVAKRGQDVALRCDPISGHVSLFWYQQALGQGPEFLTYFQNEAQLDKSGLPSDRFFAERPEGSVSTLKIQRTQQEDSAVYLCASSLQDSITYGYTFGSGTRLTVV.

CDR3 DNA: TGTGCCAGCAGCTTAGGACATGCTCGTAGGGGCTACACCTTC. It is translated as CASSLGHARRGYTF. The chain is built from TRBV7-4 and TRBJ1-2, with D uncertain. From germline, CDR1 is SGHVT and CDR2 SQSDAQ. There are 14 residues in the CDR3. Trimming shortened V by 1 base and J by 8 bases, and 14 bases separated the two germline ends.

The chain employs TRBV14 and TRBJ2-5; unclear D gene. V lost 3 bases and J 3 bases, leaving 14 bases between the germline ends. The CDR3 contains 15 residues. The germline CDR1 and CDR2 sequences are SGHDN and FVKESK. The CDR3 sequence is CASSQALGFKETQYF. The DNA for the CDR3 is TGTGCCAGCAGCCAGGCCCTAGGGTTCAAAGAGACCCAGTACTTC.

The chain is built from TRBV15 and TRBJ2-1, with unresolved D. The closer fit of TRBJ2-7 to the DNA end suggests the J call may be wrong. CDR1 and CDR2 (germline): LNHNV, YYDKDF (reference sequence). There are 16 residues in the CDR3. The CDR3 coding sequence is TGTGCCACCAGCAGTGGTTATCCCCAGCCCACCACCGAGCAGTACTTC. Protein product: CATSSGYPQPTTEQYF.